The 28 T cell receptor beta chains in this list originate from one sample, sequenced in a study of blood T cell repertoires in COVID-19. TCRdb keeps only in-frame clones here, not all; method: immunoSEQ multiplex PCR. The data hold around 230,000 clones, with 86% observed a single time. Specimen: PBMCs or T cells enriched from blood (not recorded which). The receptor source for this set is a woman in her forties with acute COVID-19.

The chain is built from TRBV3-1 (or the pseudogene TRBV3-2) and TRBJ2-1; 9 bases agree with TRBD2. V dropped 1 base and J dropped 4; count of bases not matched to a gene: 8. Germline CDR1 is LGHDT and CDR2 is YNNKEL (reference sequence). The CDR3 has 17 residues. CDR3 residues: CASSQVPRLAVYNEQFF. CDR3 nucleotide sequence: TGTGCCAGCAGCCAAGTTCCGAGACTAGCGGTTTACAATGAGCAGTTCTTC.

For the CDR3, the DNA is TGTGCCAGCAGCCAAGGCCTTATATCGGGTGAGCAGTTCTTC. As protein: CASSQGLISGEQFF. This sequence joins TRBV3-1 (or the pseudogene TRBV3-2) and TRBJ2-1, with D unclear. There are 14 residues in the CDR3. Germline-derived CDR1 and CDR2 are LGHDT and YNNKEL (reference sequence). Deletions cut 1 base from V and 9 bases from J, with 13 bases between.

V usage is TRBV25-1 and J usage is TRBJ1-6, with D hard to call. The V end was cut by 3 bases, the J end by 6 bases, with 18 bases between. The CDR3 is 17 amino acids. CDR1 is MGHDK and CDR2 is SYGVNS in the germline V gene. CDR3 protein: CASSDPRGGTGNSPLHF. CDR3 nucleotide sequence: TGTGCCAGCAGTGACCCACGGGGAGGAACCGGTAATTCACCCCTCCACTTT.

This clone has a single count. The rearrangement links TRBV30 to TRBJ1-2, with TRBD1 matching 7 bases. The V and J ends lost 7 bases and 8 bases, in that order; junction bases with no gene match: 16. CDR1 GTSNPN and CDR2 SVGIG come from the germline V gene (reference sequence). The CDR3 totals 14 residues. The CDR3 is CALTRGPVGEGYTF. As DNA, the CDR3 is TGTGCCTTAACAAGGGGGCCTGTGGGGGAAGGCTACACCTTC.

This chain connects TRBV5-6 to TRBJ2-7; 9 bases align to TRBD1. CDR1 is SGHDT, CDR2 YYEEEE, per germline. This CDR3 region has 14 residues. V dropped 0 bases and J dropped 10; count of bases not matched to a gene: 8. CDR3 loop: CASSLVGTGLRQYF. Written as DNA, the CDR3 is TGTGCCAGCAGCTTGGTTGGGACAGGGCTCCGACAGTACTTC.

This chain uses TRBV15 with TRBJ2-1, with 9 bases fitting TRBD2. Trimming at V came to 4 bases and at J to 6 bases, leaving 7 bases not matched to a gene. The length of the CDR3 is 15 residues. The V gene's germline CDR1 is LNHNV and CDR2 YYDKDF (reference sequence). The DNA of the CDR3 is TGTGCCACCAGCAAGGGACTAGCTCTGGGCAATGAGCAGTTCTTC. This translates into CATSKGLALGNEQFF.

There are a few counts of this clone. The rearrangement links TRBV5-1 to TRBJ1-1; no clear D. Germline CDR1 SGHRS, CDR2 YFSETQ. This CDR3 comprises 13 residues. The V and J ends lost 4 bases and 4 bases respectively, with 11 bases between them. The CDR3 region has the DNA TGCGCCAGCAGCCCCACCGAGGGCACTGAAGCTTTCTTT. This translates into CASSPTEGTEAFF.

V usage is TRBV19 and J usage is TRBJ2-1; 8 bases line up with TRBD1. V shed 3 bases, J shed 3 bases, and the junction held 4 bases outside the gene matches. Germline V gives CDR1 LNHDA, CDR2 SQIVND (reference sequence). The length of the CDR3 is 15 residues. The CDR3 DNA is TGTGCCAGTAGTATTGGACAGGGTGGCTACAATGAGCAGTTCTTC. Protein: CASSIGQGGYNEQFF.

The rearrangement links TRBV11-2 to TRBJ2-7; 11 nucleotides line up with TRBD2. The germline CDR1 and CDR2 sequences are SGHAT and FQNNGV. The CDR3 length is 15 residues. The V segment lost 6 bases and the J segment 0 bases; nucleotides outside the gene matches: 4. The CDR3 is CASRLGLADSYEQYF. CDR3 in DNA: TGTGCCAGCAGGTTGGGACTAGCGGACTCCTACGAGCAGTACTTC.

The chain is built from TRBV7-3 and TRBJ2-2; no clear D gene. Germline CDR1 reads SGHTA; CDR2 reads FQGTGA. V was pared by 2 bases and J by 7 bases, with 8 bases between. The CDR3 length is 13 residues. The CDR3 protein is CASSLDFVGELFF. The DNA of the CDR3 is TGTGCCAGCAGCTTAGACTTCGTCGGGGAGCTGTTTTTT.

CDR3 residues: CASSTNGQVVSGYTF. CDR3 nucleotides: TGTGCCAGTAGTACCAACGGACAGGTGGTTTCTGGCTACACCTTC. J is TRBJ1-2 and V is TRBV19; 7 nucleotides match TRBD1. The CDR3 sequence is 15 residues long. The V and J ends lost 4 bases and 7 bases, in that order; junction bases with no gene match: 12. Germline values: CDR1 LNHDA, CDR2 SQIVND (reference sequence).

The rearrangement links TRBV3-1 (or the pseudogene TRBV3-2) to TRBJ2-1; tentatively, D is TRBD1 (6 bases). The ends were cut back, 4 bases at V and 5 bases at J, with 15 bases in the middle. The length of the CDR3 is 15 residues. CDR1 LGHDT and CDR2 YNNKEL come from the germline V gene (reference sequence). The CDR3 spells CASSLRDKRNNEQFF. The CDR3 nucleotides read TGTGCCAGCAGCCTCCGGGACAAGAGGAACAATGAGCAGTTCTTC.

The chain links TRBV7-3 to TRBJ2-7, with D possibly TRBD1 on 6 matching bases. The CDR3 sequence is 12 residues long. The germline V and J ends were trimmed by 3 bases and 5 bases, with 8 bases remaining between them. Germline V gene sequence: CDR1 SGHTA, CDR2 FQGTGA. The CDR3 DNA reads as TGTGCCAGCAGCTTCCAGGGGCACGAGCAGTACTTC. It is translated as CASSFQGHEQYF.

The V gene is TRBV18, the J gene TRBJ1-6, with 10 nucleotides matching TRBD1. From germline, CDR1 is KGHSH and CDR2 LQKENI. V gave up 3 bases and J gave up 5 bases; unmatched junction bases: 1. The length of the CDR3 is 15 residues. The CDR3 DNA sequence: TGTGCCAGCTCACCGACAGGGGGCGATAATTCACCCCTCCACTTT. Protein: CASSPTGGDNSPLHF.

CDR3 protein: CASSLTRGVRQPQHF. The CDR3 DNA reads TGTGCCAGCAGCTTAACCAGGGGTGTCAGGCAGCCCCAGCATTTT. This chain connects TRBV7-2 to TRBJ1-5; tentative D call: TRBD1 (6 bases). The CDR3 is made up of 15 amino acids. The germline CDR1 and CDR2 sequences are SGHTA and FQGNSA. V shed 2 bases and J shed 7 bases, with 15 bases lying between them.

This CDR3 reads CASSWAGATSGNTIYF. CDR3 nucleotide sequence: TGCGCCAGCAGCTGGGCAGGGGCGACCTCTGGAAACACCATATATTTT. The rearrangement joins TRBV5-1 to TRBJ1-3; possible D gene TRBD1, 6 bases. V lost 3 bases, J lost 0 bases, and 13 bases lay in between. Germline loops: CDR1 SGHRS, CDR2 YFSETQ. The CDR3 contains 16 residues.

The chain is built from TRBV5-1 and TRBJ2-1, with a tentative D call TRBD1 (5 bases). V lost 2 bases to trimming and J lost 8 bases, with 8 bases between them. Germline CDR1 SGHRS, CDR2 YFSETQ. CDR3 length equals 12 residues. The CDR3 is CASSLRGDEQFF. CDR3 sequence (DNA): TGCGCCAGCAGCTTAAGGGGCGATGAGCAGTTCTTC.

This clone showed up just a few times. The sample contains more than one DNA sequence encoding this CDR3. The CDR3 nucleotides are TGTGCCAGCAGCTCCCCGGGTGGTAACACAGATACGCAGTATTTT. It yields the protein CASSSPGGNTDTQYF. The chain uses TRBV11-3 and TRBJ2-3; D is ambiguous. Trimming stripped 4 bases from V and 2 bases from J, with 13 bases between. This CDR3 spans 15 amino acids. Germline values: CDR1 SGHNT, CDR2 YENEEA.

The chain combines TRBV2 with TRBJ1-2; D is possibly TRBD1 (5 bases). The germline gives CDR1 SNHLY, CDR2 FYNNEI. V dropped 2 bases and J dropped 5 bases, with 15 bases sitting between them. The CDR3 length is 15 residues. The CDR3 is CASSESPTVAYGYTF. For the CDR3, the DNA is TGTGCCAGCAGTGAATCCCCGACAGTTGCTTATGGCTACACCTTC. The whole variable domain, remainder taken from reference TRBV2 and TRBJ1-2, is EPEVTQTPSHQVTQMGQEVILRCVPISNHLYFYWYRQILGQKVEFLVSFYNNEISEKSEIFDDQFSVERPDGSNFTLKIRSTKLEDSAMYFCASSESPTVAYGYTFGSGTRLTVV.

The rearrangement links TRBV2 to TRBJ2-1, with 13 bases lining up with TRBD2. The length of the CDR3 is 14 residues. Trimming cost V 6 bases and J 9 bases; bases outside gene matches: 5. Germline assignment: CDR1 SNHLY and CDR2 FYNNEI. Here the CDR3 reads CASRGLAGAGEQFF. DNA of the CDR3: TGTGCCAGCAGAGGACTAGCGGGAGCGGGTGAGCAGTTCTTC.

This clone has more than one count but fewer than ten. The V call is TRBV19, the J call TRBJ1-4, with a possible D match to TRBD1 (5 bases). V lost 7 bases to trimming and J lost 2 bases, with 8 bases between them. Looked up from germline, CDR1 is LNHDA and CDR2 is SQIVND (reference sequence). The CDR3 runs to 13 residues. CDR3 region: CASTGMTNEKLFF. CDR3 bases: TGTGCCAGTACAGGGATGACTAATGAAAAACTGTTTTTT. The full variable domain, with the rest looked up from reference TRBV19 and TRBJ1-4, is DGGITQSPKYLFRKEGQNVTLSCEQNLNHDAMYWYRQDPGQGLRLIYYSQIVNDFQKGDIAEGYSVSREKKESFPLTVTSAQKNPTAFYLCASTGMTNEKLFFGSGTQLSVL.

The chain employs TRBV5-4 and TRBJ1-2; no reliable D call. V gave up 0 bases and J gave up 3 bases, with 9 bases separating them. The CDR3 length is 14 residues. CDR1 SGHNT and CDR2 YYREEE come from the germline V gene (reference sequence). The CDR3 bases are TGTGCCAGCAGCTTGGGGCGGGCGGACTATGGCTACACCTTC. Protein: CASSLGRADYGYTF.

The rearrangement links TRBV30 to TRBJ2-3; a possible D gene is TRBD2 (5 bases). CDR3 length: 12 amino acids. Germline V gives CDR1 GTSNPN, CDR2 SVGIG (reference sequence). The V end lost 5 bases, the J end lost 3 bases, and 9 bases lay between the germline ends. Here the CDR3 reads CAWELATDTQYF. The CDR3 DNA sequence: TGTGCCTGGGAGTTAGCGACAGATACGCAGTATTTT.

In DNA form, the CDR3 reads TGTGCCAGTTGGGCAGGGGGCCCCTACGAGCAGTACTTC. Residues: CASWAGGPYEQYF. V and J are TRBV19 and TRBJ2-7, with 8 bases fitting TRBD1. CDR1 and CDR2 from the germline V gene are LNHDA and SQIVND (reference sequence). There are 13 residues in the CDR3. Unmatched junction bases numbered 5, after V lost 8 bases and J lost 2 bases.

V gene TRBV3-1 (or the pseudogene TRBV3-2) combines with J gene TRBJ2-4; 16 bases align to TRBD2. There are 18 residues in the CDR3. V shed 4 bases and J 2 bases; nucleotides not matched to a gene: 5. The germline gives CDR1 LGHDT, CDR2 YNNKEL (reference sequence). The DNA of the CDR3 is TGTGCCAGCAGCCCCTTGGGACTAGCGGGAGGGACCAAAAACATTCAGTACTTC. This gives the protein CASSPLGLAGGTKNIQYF.

The J gene is TRBJ1-2, the V gene TRBV24-1, with TRBD1 identical over 7 bases. With V trimmed by 3 bases and J by 3 bases, 3 bases remained unmatched. This CDR3 is 14 amino acids long. Germline V gene data show CDR1 as KGHDR and CDR2 as SFDVKD. CDR3 DNA sequence: TGTGCCACCAGTGATCCGACAGGGTACTATGGCTACACCTTC. Its translation: CATSDPTGYYGYTF.

This clone occurred once. This chain connects TRBV14 to TRBJ2-7; a possible D gene is TRBD2 (6 bases). Germline V gene sequence: CDR1 SGHDN, CDR2 FVKESK. V was cut by 4 bases and J by 3 bases, with 10 bases left in between. The CDR3 sequence is 13 residues long. The CDR3 reads CASSLGLIYEQYF. CDR3 in DNA: TGTGCCAGCAGCCTGGGACTTATCTACGAGCAGTACTTC.

The rearrangement links TRBV11-2 to TRBJ1-2; 11 nucleotides line up with TRBD1. Germline V gives CDR1 SGHAT, CDR2 FQNNGV. This CDR3 comprises 14 residues. J was trimmed by 3 bases and V by 7 bases; bases with no gene match: 4. CDR3 region: CASTRTGGDYGYTF. In nucleotides, the CDR3 is TGTGCCAGCACCAGGACAGGGGGCGACTATGGCTACACCTTC.